This is a list of T cell receptor beta chains from one sample in a study of cytomegalovirus exposure and HLA in healthy donors. Here immunoSEQ multiplex PCR was the method, and the copy in TCRdb shows in-frame clones only, minus some. The sample holds under 150,000 clones; 75% to 85% are singletons and the top ten take 3.5% to 4.5%. Sequenced: PBMCs. Receptors were obtained from a man younger than 45 in good health and CMV-seropositive. CDR3s include the opening cysteine and the closing phenylalanine or tryptophan. The D gene is left open where the match is weak. Size is omitted from some rows. Given values are once, few, many or a class for expanded clones.

TRBJ2-7	TRBD2	NA	TRBV5-4	CASSFSGPAVVMYF	TGTGCCAGCAGCTTTAGCGGGCCGGCAGTCGTCATGTACTTC
TRBJ2-3	NA	NA	TRBV5-1	CASSVSDTQYF	TGCGCCAGCAGCGTATCAGATACGCAGTATTTT
TRBJ2-1	NA	NA	TRBV7-3	CASSLNGGINEQFF	TGTGCCAGCAGCTTAAATGGCGGGATCAATGAGCAGTTCTTC
TRBJ2-6	NA	NA	TRBV30	CAWSRGSGANGLTF	TGTGCCTGGAGCAGGGGATCAGGGGCCAACGGCCTGACTTTC
TRBJ2-5	NA	NA	TRBV28	CASSFGEGRRTETQYF	NA
TRBJ1-2	NA	NA	TRBV27	CASRLRGGGYTF	TGTGCCAGCAGGCTCAGGGGTGGGGGCTACACCTTC
TRBJ2-3	TRBD2	NA	TRBV7-9	CASSLVFARAGATDTQYF	TGTGCCAGCAGCTTAGTGTTCGCCAGAGCGGGAGCGACAGATACGCAGTATTTT
TRBJ2-7	TRBD2	NA	TRBV27	CASSSLAGAGYEQYF	TGTGCCAGCAGTTCCCTAGCGGGAGCAGGCTACGAGCAGTACTTC
TRBJ2-5	TRBD1	NA	TRBV28	CASSSGTVEETQYF	TGTGCCAGCAGTTCCGGGACAGTGGAAGAGACCCAGTACTTC
TRBJ1-2	TRBD1	NA	TRBV5-5	CASSLWGTGSGYTF	TGTGCCAGCAGCTTGTGGGGGACAGGCTCTGGCTACACCTTC
TRBJ2-5	NA	NA	TRBV11-2	CASSLDLRADQYF	TGTGCCAGCAGCTTAGATCTCAGGGCGGACCAGTACTTC
TRBJ2-5	TRBD2	few	TRBV10-3	CASTRGSPFQETQYF	TGTGCCTCGACGCGGGGGAGCCCTTTCCAAGAGACCCAGTACTTC
TRBJ2-7	TRBD1	NA	TRBV6-1	CASSEQGQVLGEQYF	TGTGCCAGCAGTGAGCAGGGACAGGTGCTTGGCGAGCAGTACTTC
TRBJ1-1	NA	once	TRBV9	CASSEGGANTEAFF	TGTGCCAGCAGCGAGGGGGGGGCGAACACTGAAGCTTTCTTT
TRBJ2-7	TRBD2	NA	TRBV4-2	CASSQGASGRNHEQYF	TGTGCCAGCAGCCAAGGGGCCAGCGGGAGGAACCACGAGCAGTACTTC
TRBJ1-4	NA	NA	TRBV11-2	CASSFDSLYRDEKLFF	TGTGCCAGCAGCTTCGATAGCTTGTACAGGGACGAAAAACTGTTTTTT
TRBJ1-2	NA	NA	TRBV7-2	CASSSTTGRGYTF	TGTGCCAGCAGTTCGACGACGGGGAGAGGCTACACCTTC
TRBJ1-1	TRBD1	NA	TRBV29-1	CSVVGQINTEAFF	TGCAGCGTTGTGGGACAGATTAACACTGAAGCTTTCTTT